The 20 T cell receptor beta chains presented below share a single source sample, sequenced in a study of blood T cell repertoires in COVID-19 (TCRdb year 2020). The library was built by means of the immunoSEQ multiplex PCR assay. The clones in this table, taken by TCRdb from immuneACCESS, are in-frame only. Not every clone is retained; where verified, under half of the shortfall comes from an unresolved V gene, and the cause of the rest is unknown. The table for this sample lists 150,000 to 200,000 clones; approximately 79% of them were counted only once. The top ten hold about 3% of the sample. Sequenced material: peripheral blood. The receptors shown here come from a woman aged 80 or over with acute or convalescent COVID-19.

V usage is TRBV18 and J usage is TRBJ2-7; a weak D match, TRBD1 (5 bases). Trimming removed 1 base from V and 1 base from J, with 17 bases in between. This CDR3 has 17 amino acids. Germline V CDR1 and CDR2: KGHSH, LQKENI. The CDR3 sequence is CASSPQRRRDYSYEQYF. The CDR3 coding sequence is TGTGCCAGCTCACCACAGAGGCGCAGGGATTATTCCTACGAGCAGTACTTC. Based on the CDR3 plus reference TRBV18 and TRBJ2-7, the full variable domain is NAGVMQNPRHLVRRRGQEARLRCSPMKGHSHVYWYRQLPEEGLKFMVYLQKENIIDESGMPKERFSAEFPKEGPSILRIQQVVRGDSAAYFCASSPQRRRDYSYEQYFGPGTRLTVT.

The genes are TRBV7-3 and TRBJ2-3; 10 nucleotides agree with TRBD2. This CDR3 has 16 amino acids. The J segment lost 2 bases and the V segment lost 1 base, leaving 3 bases of the junction unmatched. Germline V gene lookup returns CDR1 SGHTA and CDR2 FQGTGA. The CDR3 is CASSLRLAGDTDTQYF. CDR3 sequence (DNA): TGTGCCAGCAGCTTAAGACTAGCGGGCGACACAGATACGCAGTATTTT.

The V gene is TRBV13, the J gene TRBJ2-1; the match to TRBD2 covers 10 bases. In germline, CDR1 is PRHDT, CDR2 FYEKMQ (reference sequence). This CDR3 contains 16 residues. V lost 4 bases, J lost 7 bases, and 10 bases stayed unmatched. CDR3 sequence: CASSWTKREGRNEQFF. CDR3 bases: TGTGCCAGCAGCTGGACCAAGCGGGAGGGCCGAAATGAGCAGTTCTTC.

The chain joins TRBV10-3 to TRBJ2-2, with 14 bases that match TRBD2. V lost 4 bases to trimming and J lost 4 bases; unmatched junction nucleotides: 2. This CDR3 spans 16 amino acids. Germline-derived CDR1 and CDR2 are ENHRY and SYGVKD. The CDR3, as DNA: TGTGCCATCAGTGGACTAGCGGGAGGGGGCACCGGGGAGCTGTTTTTT. Its translation: CAISGLAGGGTGELFF.

This clone turned up a few times. The CDR3 here is CAAEGNQETQYF. Written as DNA, the CDR3 is TGTGCCGCGGAGGGGAACCAAGAGACCCAGTACTTC. This chain connects TRBV28 to TRBJ2-5; D is perhaps TRBD2 (6 bases). The germline gives CDR1 MDHEN, CDR2 SYDVKM. The CDR3 spans 12 residues. The ends were cut back, 11 bases at V and 0 bases at J, with 10 bases in the middle.

The chain combines TRBV19 with TRBJ1-6, with 7 bases matching TRBD1. CDR1 is LNHDA, CDR2 SQIVND, per germline (reference sequence). V gave up 6 bases and J gave up 10 bases; unmatched junction bases: 6. There are 13 residues in the CDR3. The DNA of the CDR3 is TGTGCCAGTAGACCACAGGGGTACTCACCCCTCCACTTT. Its translation is CASRPQGYSPLHF.

This clone was seen once. This sequence joins TRBV10-3 and TRBJ2-7, with 7 bases fitting TRBD2. The trim removed 4 bases at V and 3 bases at J, leaving 15 bases unmatched. The CDR3 is 17 amino acids. CDR1 is ENHRY, CDR2 SYGVKD, per germline. The CDR3 DNA is TGTGCCATCAGTGGGGGGGATGGCGGGAGAGAGGGCTACGAGCAGTACTTC. It translates to CAISGGDGGREGYEQYF.

The chain uses TRBV3-1 (or the pseudogene TRBV3-2) and TRBJ2-5; D is perhaps TRBD2 (6 bases). The length of the CDR3 is 15 residues. Germline loops: CDR1 LGHDT, CDR2 YNNKEL (reference sequence). The V end was cut by 5 bases, the J end by 7 bases, with 20 bases between. This chain's CDR3 is CASSSRTTIEVTQYF. The CDR3 DNA reads TGTGCCAGCAGCTCCCGGACTACTATCGAAGTGACCCAGTACTTC.

The chain links TRBV13 to TRBJ2-2; D is unclear. V was cut by 2 bases and J by 1 base, with 11 bases left in between. The CDR3 is 16 residues long. Germline CDR1 reads PRHDT; CDR2 reads FYEKMQ (reference sequence). CDR3 residues: CASSLYKGVNTGELFF. As DNA, the CDR3 is TGTGCCAGCAGCTTATACAAAGGAGTGAACACCGGGGAGCTGTTTTTT.

The chain links TRBV10-3 to TRBJ2-1, with D perhaps TRBD1 (6 bases). This CDR3 is 13 amino acids long. V was trimmed by 8 bases and J by 8 bases, leaving 16 bases between them. The V gene's germline CDR1 is ENHRY and CDR2 SYGVKD. CDR3 DNA: TGTGCCATCCGAGGGGCACAGGGTGATGAGCAGTTCTTC. This translates into CAIRGAQGDEQFF.

The V call is TRBV7-3, the J call TRBJ2-3, with 9 bases identical to TRBD1. V dropped 0 bases and J dropped 6; count of bases not matched to a gene: 4. Germline V gene data show CDR1 as SGHTA and CDR2 as FQGTGA. The CDR3 length is 15 residues. CDR3: CASSLTGTGWDTQYF. The CDR3, as DNA: TGTGCCAGCAGCTTAACCGGGACAGGGTGGGATACGCAGTATTTT. The whole variable domain, filled in from reference TRBV7-3 and TRBJ2-3, reads GAGVSQTPSNKVTEKGKYVELRCDPISGHTALYWYRQSLGQGPEFLIYFQGTGAADDSGLPNDRFFAVRPEGSVSTLKIQRTERGDSAVYLCASSLTGTGWDTQYFGPGTRLTVL.

This chain links TRBV28 with TRBJ2-3; the match to TRBD1 covers 7 bases. The CDR3 is 13 amino acids. Germline V gives CDR1 MDHEN, CDR2 SYDVKM. The trim removed 5 bases at V and 1 base at J, leaving 0 bases unmatched. The chain's CDR3 is CASSTGGTDTQYF. The CDR3 nucleotides read TGTGCCAGCAGTACAGGGGGCACAGATACGCAGTATTTT. Full variable domain (remainder filled in from reference TRBV28 and TRBJ2-3): DVKVTQSSRYLVKRTGEKVFLECVQDMDHENMFWYRQDPGLGLRLIYFSYDVKMKEKGDIPEGYSVSREKKERFSLILESASTNQTSMYLCASSTGGTDTQYFGPGTRLTVL.

V gene TRBV7-2 combines with J gene TRBJ2-5; D gene unclear. CDR3 length: 13 residues. The V gene's germline CDR1 is SGHTA and CDR2 FQGNSA. V lost 3 bases and J lost 5, with 10 bases in between. The chain's CDR3 is CASSFQGAETQYF. The CDR3 DNA sequence: TGTGCCAGCAGCTTCCAAGGAGCTGAGACCCAGTACTTC.

The genes are TRBV2 and TRBJ1-1, with a weak D call TRBD1 (5 bases). The length of the CDR3 is 14 residues. CDR1 is SNHLY and CDR2 is FYNNEI in the germline V gene. V dropped 4 bases and J dropped 3 bases, with 12 bases sitting between them. This CDR3 reads CASSGRQFYTEAFF. The CDR3, as DNA: TGTGCCAGCAGTGGTAGACAGTTCTACACTGAAGCTTTCTTT. The complete variable domain, with remaining parts taken from reference TRBV2 and TRBJ1-1, reads EPEVTQTPSHQVTQMGQEVILRCVPISNHLYFYWYRQILGQKVEFLVSFYNNEISEKSEIFDDQFSVERPDGSNFTLKIRSTKLEDSAMYFCASSGRQFYTEAFFGQGTRLTVV.

The chain links TRBV5-4 to TRBJ2-3; possible D gene TRBD2, 6 bases. Germline assignment: CDR1 SGHNT and CDR2 YYREEE (reference sequence). V lost 9 bases and J 0 bases, leaving 14 bases between the germline ends. The CDR3 runs to 14 residues. CDR3 sequence reads: CATLADYSTDTQYF. CDR3 coding DNA: TGTGCCACCTTAGCGGATTATAGCACAGATACGCAGTATTTT.

The chain combines TRBV19 with TRBJ1-5; D perhaps matches TRBD1 (6 bases). This CDR3 has 16 residues. Per germline, CDR1 LNHDA and CDR2 SQIVND (reference sequence). V was clipped by 5 bases and J by 0 bases, with 14 bases between them. DNA for the CDR3: TGTGCCAGTAGTCCTCGGACAGAATCTAGCAATCAGCCCCAGCATTTT. It specifies CASSPRTESSNQPQHF.

This chain links TRBV24-1 with TRBJ2-5; the match to TRBD2 covers 11 bases. Germline-derived CDR1 and CDR2 are KGHDR and SFDVKD. The V segment lost 7 bases and the J segment 3 bases; nucleotides outside the gene matches: 3. The CDR3 is 14 amino acids. For the CDR3, the DNA is TGTGCCACCAGCCGGGGACTAGCGGAAGAGACCCAGTACTTC. It specifies CATSRGLAEETQYF.

The chain joins TRBV3-1 (or the pseudogene TRBV3-2) to TRBJ2-5; possibly TRBD1 for D (5 bases). Germline V gene sequence: CDR1 LGHDT, CDR2 YNNKEL (reference sequence). Trimming pared 0 bases from V and 3 bases from J, leaving 11 bases between. The CDR3 is made up of 15 amino acids. The CDR3 sequence is CASSQDPGQEETQYF. The CDR3 region has the DNA TGTGCCAGCAGCCAAGATCCCGGACAAGAAGAGACCCAGTACTTC.

The rearrangement uses TRBV29-1 and TRBJ2-3; the match to TRBD2 covers 14 bases. CDR1 is SQVTM, CDR2 ANQGSEA, per germline. The CDR3 contains 15 residues. Losses at the gene ends were 7 bases for V and 6 bases for J; bases not matched to a gene: 9. As DNA, the CDR3 is TGCAGCGCCTCGGGACTAGCGGGAGCGATGGATACGCAGTATTTT. Translating it yields CSASGLAGAMDTQYF.

This chain connects TRBV5-1 to TRBJ2-2; TRBD1 aligns across 10 bases. Per the germline V gene, CDR1 is SGHRS and CDR2 is YFSETQ. Trimming at V came to 1 base and at J to 6 bases, leaving 6 bases not matched to a gene. The CDR3 is 16 residues long. The CDR3 region has the DNA TGCGCCAGCAGCTTGACCGGGACAGGGGAATCCGGGGAGCTGTTTTTT. It encodes CASSLTGTGESGELFF.